The 16 T cell receptor beta chains in this list originate from one sample, sequenced in a study of response to subunit inactivated influenza vaccine. TCRdb fed the RT-PCR reads into MiXCR, producing one record per CDR3 protein. The table lists around 790,000 distinct CDR3 sequences, approximately 22% of them singletons, with roughly 10% in the top ten. The specimen was PBMCs from blood, collected 5 to 6 days after vaccination. The receptors originated from a man aged 45-60 years who received an inactivated influenza vaccine.

Many counts were recorded for this clonotype. The chain links TRBV11-2 to TRBJ2-5, with 9 bases identical to TRBD2. Germline V gene data show CDR1 as SGHAT and CDR2 as FQNNGV. V was pared by 5 bases and J by 1 base, with 5 bases of the junction left unmatched. The CDR3 extends over 15 amino acids. The CDR3 reads CASSPAGGVQETQYF. CDR3 nucleotides: TGTGCCAGCAGCCCTGCGGGGGGGGTCCAAGAGACCCAGTACTTC.

The V gene is TRBV28, the J gene TRBJ2-3; TRBD1 is a possible D gene (5 bases). This CDR3 is built from 15 residues. Germline V gene lookup returns CDR1 MDHEN and CDR2 SYDVKM. V dropped 2 bases and J dropped 3 bases, with 12 bases sitting between them. The CDR3 loop reads CASSLEGVRTDTQYF. The CDR3 DNA reads TGTGCCAGCAGTTTAGAAGGGGTACGGACAGATACGCAGTATTTT.

This clonotype appeared once. V gene TRBV6-5 combines with J gene TRBJ1-1; TRBD1 matches 9 bases. V gave up 2 bases and J gave up 1 base; unmatched junction bases: 8. This CDR3 is 17 amino acids long. Germline CDR1 MNHEY, CDR2 SVGAGI. Here the CDR3 DNA reads TGTGCCAGCAGTTACACACAGGGGGCGGGTGGGAACACTGAAGCTTTCTTT. Amino acids: CASSYTQGAGGNTEAFF.

The chain is built from TRBV7-9 and TRBJ2-1; TRBD2 agrees at 8 bases. The germline V gene encodes CDR1 SEHNR and CDR2 FQNEAQ (reference sequence). The CDR3 runs to 14 residues. V shed 4 bases and J 8 bases; nucleotides not matched to a gene: 7. The CDR3 nucleotides are TGTGCCAGCAGCTCCGGGGGGGGCCTCTATGAGCAGTTCTTC. It is translated as CASSSGGGLYEQFF.

This clonotype was observed a few times. CDR3 sequence (DNA): TGTGCCAGCAGCTTAGCTTGGACAACGAACACCGGGGAGCTGTTTTTT. Its translation: CASSLAWTTNTGELFF. The V call is TRBV7-2, the J call TRBJ2-2, with D possibly matching TRBD1 (5 bases). The CDR3 length is 16 residues. Germline CDR1 reads SGHTA; CDR2 reads FQGNSA. Trimming took 0 bases from V and 0 from J, leaving 8 bases between them.

The genes are TRBV3-1 and TRBJ1-1; D ambiguous. CDR1 is LGHDT, CDR2 YNNKEL, per germline (reference sequence). There are 14 residues in the CDR3. Trimming cost V 1 base and J 1 base, with 7 bases left between them. The CDR3 sequence is CASSQAAGNTEAFF. CDR3 nucleotide sequence: TGTGCCAGCAGCCAAGCGGCGGGGAACACTGAAGCTTTCTTT.

The sample holds many counts of this clonotype. The chain recombines TRBV30 with TRBJ1-6; D remains ambiguous. The CDR3 consists of 13 residues. The germline CDR1 and CDR2 sequences are GTSNPN and SVGIG (reference sequence). The V gene lost 4 bases and the J gene lost 7 bases, with 11 bases spanning the gap. CDR3 sequence: CAWNVGPNSPLHF. The DNA for the CDR3 is TGTGCCTGGAACGTAGGACCCAATTCACCCCTCCACTTT. Supplemented by reference TRBV30 and TRBJ1-6, the full variable domain reads SQTIHQWPATLVQPVGSPLSLECTVEGTSNPNLYWYRQAAGRGLQLLFYSVGIGQISSEVPQNLSASRPQDRQFILSSKKLLLSDSGFYLCAWNVGPNSPLHFGNGTRLTVT.

This clonotype was recorded once. V is TRBV7-2 and J is TRBJ2-1; the match to TRBD2 covers 9 bases. V dropped 2 bases and J dropped 0; count of bases not matched to a gene: 5. Germline CDR1 SGHTA, CDR2 FQGNSA. There are 17 residues in the CDR3. The CDR3 nucleotides read TGTGCCAGCAGCTTACCGCGGGGGGGAAGCTCCTACAATGAGCAGTTCTTC. Protein product: CASSLPRGGSSYNEQFF. Using reference TRBV7-2 and TRBJ2-1 for the parts outside the CDR3, the full variable domain is GAGVSQSPSNKVTEKGKDVELRCDPISGHTALYWYRQSLGQGLEFLIYFQGNSAPDKSGLPSDRFSAERTGGSVSTLTIQRTQQEDSAVYLCASSLPRGGSSYNEQFFGPGTRLTVL.

This clonotype appeared a few times. The chain joins TRBV25-1 to TRBJ2-7; D may be TRBD1 or TRBD2 (5 bases each). Germline CDR1 is MGHDK and CDR2 is SYGVNS. Between the trimmed V and J ends, which lost 8 bases and 1 base, there was a span of 21 bases. There are 16 residues in the CDR3. In DNA, the CDR3 is TGTGCCAGCTCCCCCTCCGAGGGGCAGACTTCCTACGAGCAGTACTTC. Its translation: CASSPSEGQTSYEQYF.

This clonotype was recorded a few times. The V gene is TRBV2, the J gene TRBJ2-5; perhaps D is TRBD1 or TRBD2 (6 bases each). In germline, CDR1 is SNHLY, CDR2 FYNNEI. This CDR3 is 14 amino acids long. Between the trimmed V and J ends, which lost 1 base and 5 bases, there was a span of 11 bases. The CDR3 DNA is TGTGCCAGCAGTGAAGATCGAGGGGGGGAGACCCAGTACTTC. Translated: CASSEDRGGETQYF.

The CDR3 region is CASKFRDNSPLHF. CDR3 sequence (DNA): TGTGCCAGTAAGTTCAGAGATAATTCACCCCTCCACTTT. The chain joins TRBV19 to TRBJ1-6; no reliable D call. Germline CDR1 and CDR2: LNHDA and SQIVND (reference sequence). Trimming pared 7 bases from V and 5 bases from J, leaving 9 bases between. The CDR3 has 13 residues.

The chain uses TRBV4-3 and TRBJ2-2; TRBD2 agrees at 7 bases. The trim removed 4 bases at V and 2 bases at J, leaving 4 bases unmatched. CDR1 is LGHNA, CDR2 YSLEER, per germline. The length of the CDR3 is 15 residues. The CDR3 coding sequence is TGCGCCAGCAGCCCCGGACTAGAAAACACCGGGGAGCTGTTTTTT. It is translated as CASSPGLENTGELFF.

The rearrangement links TRBV12-3 or TRBV12-4 to TRBJ2-1, with a weak D call TRBD1 (6 bases). The CDR3 totals 14 residues. V was clipped by 3 bases and J by 4 bases, with 10 bases between them. The CDR3 spells CASSFAQGYNEQFF. The CDR3 nucleotides read TGTGCCAGCAGTTTCGCACAGGGTTACAATGAGCAGTTCTTC.

This clonotype was recorded a few times. This rearrangement joins TRBV12-3 or TRBV12-4 to TRBJ2-1; 16 positions match TRBD2. With V trimmed by 6 bases and J by 3 bases, 8 bases remained unmatched. The CDR3 is made up of 18 amino acids. CDR3 DNA sequence: TGTGCCAGCAGGGGACTAGCGGGAGGGCTCCCGAACTACAATGAGCAGTTCTTC. Amino acid sequence: CASRGLAGGLPNYNEQFF.

This chain links TRBV6-1 with TRBJ2-3; 7 nucleotides agree with TRBD2. The germline V gene has CDR1 MNHNS and CDR2 SASEGT. This CDR3 comprises 14 residues. J was trimmed by 3 bases and V by 6 bases; bases with no gene match: 6. The CDR3 coding sequence is TGTGCCAGCAGGCAACTAGCGCTGACAGATACGCAGTATTTT. As protein: CASRQLALTDTQYF.

This clonotype was seen once. This chain uses TRBV3-1 with TRBJ2-2; maybe TRBD2 (6 bases). Trimming removed 1 base at V and 5 bases at J, with 11 bases between. CDR1 and CDR2 from the germline V gene are LGHDT and YNNKEL (reference sequence). The CDR3 totals 15 residues. The CDR3 here is CASSQGLVRTGELFF. The CDR3, as DNA: TGTGCCAGCAGCCAAGGACTAGTCAGAACCGGGGAGCTGTTTTTT.